These 17 T cell receptor beta chains share one sample of origin, sequenced in a study of blood T cell repertoires in COVID-19. Sequenced by immunoSEQ multiplex PCR; TCRdb stores in-frame clones only, minus some. The table has 120,000 to 150,000 clones, almost 85% seen once. The sequenced sample consisted of PBMCs or T cells enriched from blood (not recorded which). Receptor source: a woman aged 50 to 60 with acute COVID-19.

V usage is TRBV7-3 and J usage is TRBJ2-2; 9 bases fit TRBD1. Trimming took 6 bases from V and 6 from J; bases not matched to a gene: 5. The CDR3 loop spans 14 amino acids. The germline V gene has CDR1 SGHTA and CDR2 FQGTGA. CDR3: CASSRTGGPGELFF. For the CDR3, the DNA is TGTGCCAGCAGTCGCACAGGGGGCCCCGGGGAGCTGTTTTTT.

The V gene is TRBV4-2, the J gene TRBJ1-4, with D unresolved. The germline V gene has CDR1 LGHNA and CDR2 YNFKEQ. V lost 1 base and J 4 bases, leaving 16 bases between the germline ends. This CDR3 is 17 amino acids long. Here the CDR3 DNA reads TGTGCCAGCAGCCAAGTGGGCAGAGCGCGGGGTAATGAAAAACTGTTTTTT. It encodes CASSQVGRARGNEKLFF.

This chain connects TRBV29-1 to TRBJ1-3, with D perhaps TRBD1 (5 bases). CDR1 is SQVTM, CDR2 ANQGSEA, per germline. CDR3 size: 15 residues. With 0 bases removed from V and 0 bases from J, the gap between germline ends came to 9 bases. The CDR3 here is CSVEDRGGSGNTIYF. In DNA form, the CDR3 reads TGCAGCGTTGAAGATCGGGGGGGCTCTGGAAACACCATATATTTT.

The gene calls are TRBV29-1 and TRBJ1-2, with 8 bases matching TRBD1. With V trimmed by 2 bases and J by 0 bases, 5 bases remained unmatched. The CDR3 runs to 15 residues. Germline loops: CDR1 SQVTM, CDR2 ANQGSEA. CDR3 nucleotide sequence: TGCAGCGTTGAAAACAGGGGACAGGCTAACTATGGCTACACCTTC. Translated, it gives CSVENRGQANYGYTF.

The chain carries TRBV4-1 and TRBJ2-3; 7 nucleotides align to TRBD2. The V gene's germline CDR1 is MGHRA and CDR2 YSYEKL. With 3 bases clipped from V and 6 bases from J, the junction kept 9 bases outside the gene matches. This CDR3 has 15 residues. The CDR3 loop reads CASSHSEGGSDTQYF. The CDR3 DNA sequence: TGCGCCAGCAGCCATTCGGAGGGAGGGTCGGATACGCAGTATTTT.

V usage is TRBV10-1 and J usage is TRBJ1-4, with D unclear. In germline, CDR1 is WNHNN, CDR2 SYGVQD (reference sequence). V was clipped by 11 bases and J by 8 bases, with 21 bases between them. CDR3 length: 14 residues. The CDR3 here is CAPFRPARREKLFF. The DNA for the CDR3 is TGCGCCCCATTCCGACCGGCCAGGAGGGAAAAACTGTTTTTT.

This clone was observed a handful of times. J is TRBJ2-7 and V is TRBV5-1; 8 positions match TRBD1. The germline CDR1 and CDR2 sequences are SGHRS and YFSETQ. This CDR3 contains 14 residues. Trimming at V came to 5 bases and at J to 2 bases, leaving 6 bases not matched to a gene. In DNA form, the CDR3 reads TGCGCCAGCAGTTCTCGACAGGGGACCTACGAGCAGTACTTC. It yields the protein CASSSRQGTYEQYF.

This chain joins TRBV27 and TRBJ2-1; D unresolved. Trimming took 4 bases from V and 4 from J, leaving 8 bases between them. The CDR3 sequence is 13 residues long. Germline CDR1 MNHEY, CDR2 SMNVEV (reference sequence). CDR3 in amino acids: CASSSRIYNEQFF. The CDR3 DNA reads TGTGCCAGCAGTTCGAGGATATACAATGAGCAGTTCTTC.

The J gene is TRBJ2-3, the V gene TRBV13, with 7 bases lining up with TRBD2. The CDR3 is 17 amino acids. CDR1 is PRHDT and CDR2 is FYEKMQ in the germline V gene (reference sequence). Trimming cost V 1 base and J 4 bases; bases outside gene matches: 11. DNA for the CDR3: TGTGCCAGCAGCTTAGAGGGAGCGGGGTTGGGAGCAGATACGCAGTATTTT. Its protein is CASSLEGAGLGADTQYF.

This clone was observed a handful of times. This chain connects TRBV24-1 to TRBJ1-3; D remains ambiguous. There are 11 residues in the CDR3. Germline V gene sequence: CDR1 KGHDR, CDR2 SFDVKD. The V and J ends lost 6 bases and 3 bases respectively, with 2 bases between them. DNA of the CDR3: TGTGCCACCAGTTATGGAAACACCATATATTTT. It is translated as CATSYGNTIYF.

The chain joins TRBV9 to TRBJ1-3, with 9 bases that match TRBD1. Losses at the gene ends were 3 bases for V and 0 bases for J; bases not matched to a gene: 10. Germline assignment: CDR1 SGDLS and CDR2 YYNGEE. CDR3 length: 18 residues. CDR3 nucleotides: TGTGCCAGCAGCGGAGTAACCGGGACAGGGTTCTCTGGAAACACCATATATTTT. Translation gives CASSGVTGTGFSGNTIYF.

The CDR3 here is CASSVGMNTGELFF. DNA for the CDR3: TGCGCCAGCAGCGTCGGGATGAACACCGGGGAGCTGTTTTTT. The chain uses TRBV5-1 and TRBJ2-2, with D perhaps matching TRBD2 (5 bases). Deletions cut 4 bases from V and 1 base from J, with 8 bases between. CDR1 and CDR2 (germline): SGHRS, YFSETQ. There are 14 residues in the CDR3.

This CDR3 reads CASSLETGVGMNEQFF. Written as DNA, the CDR3 is TGTGCCAGCAGCTTAGAGACAGGGGTTGGGATGAATGAGCAGTTCTTC. This sequence joins TRBV11-2 and TRBJ2-1; TRBD1 matches 8 bases. The germline V gene has CDR1 SGHAT and CDR2 FQNNGV. The CDR3 is made up of 16 amino acids. V was pared by 0 bases and J by 7 bases, with 8 bases of the junction left unmatched.

V and J are TRBV24-1 and TRBJ2-1, with 7 nucleotides matching TRBD2. CDR1 KGHDR and CDR2 SFDVKD come from the germline V gene. The CDR3 consists of 14 residues. V shed 11 bases, J shed 6 bases, and the junction held 12 bases outside the gene matches. The CDR3: CASSSWTRPNEQFF. The CDR3 region has the DNA TGTGCCAGTTCGTCTTGGACTAGACCCAATGAGCAGTTCTTC.

The rearrangement links TRBV27 to TRBJ1-1; D may be TRBD1 (6 bases). With 4 bases removed from V and 11 bases from J, the gap between germline ends came to 11 bases. The CDR3 length is 11 residues. Per germline, CDR1 MNHEY and CDR2 SMNVEV (reference sequence). CDR3 protein: CASSSRQVAFF. Here the CDR3 DNA reads TGTGCCAGCAGTTCCCGACAGGTCGCTTTCTTT.

This clone was seen once. This chain links TRBV7-8 with TRBJ1-1; 7 nucleotides line up with TRBD1. The germline V gene encodes CDR1 SGHVS and CDR2 FQNEAQ. CDR3 length: 15 residues. V shed 2 bases and J 4 bases; nucleotides not matched to a gene: 7. The CDR3 sequence: CASSLIGRGVTEAFF. The CDR3 bases are TGTGCCAGCAGCTTAATTGGCAGGGGGGTCACTGAAGCTTTCTTT.

The V gene is TRBV6-1, the J gene TRBJ2-5; TRBD1 might be the D (6 bases). Germline CDR1 reads MNHNS; CDR2 reads SASEGT. This CDR3 has 15 residues. V was trimmed by 2 bases and J by 2 bases, leaving 12 bases between them. The CDR3 protein is CASSEQGSFQETQYF. CDR3 in DNA: TGTGCCAGCAGTGAACAGGGGAGTTTTCAAGAGACCCAGTACTTC.